A single sample is the source of the 31 T cell receptor beta chains below, sequenced in a study of long-term antiretroviral therapy in people with HIV. Sequencing relied on immunoSEQ assay v3.0, run at survey level. TCRdb's copy holds only in-frame clones and misses some; the assay was immunoSEQ multiplex PCR. Altogether about 7,100 clones are present, approximately 71% being singletons, with the ten largest covering about 32%. The sample consisted of unsorted PBMCs, taken 0.2 years after starting antiretroviral therapy. Source of these receptors: a man aged 35-49 years with HIV.

This clone has more than one count but fewer than ten. The chain is built from TRBV21-1 and TRBJ1-5; no DNA check was done on the table's D call, TRBD1. TRBV21-1 represents a pseudogene. This CDR3 has 17 amino acids. The CDR3 spells CASSTGPGSVSNQPQHF. The CDR3 DNA reads as TGTGCCAGCAGCACAGGCCCTGGATCCGTAAGCAATCAGCCCCAGCATTTT.

The V call is TRBV5-5, the J call TRBJ2-7; 7 nucleotides line up with TRBD1. Germline CDR1 is SGHKS and CDR2 is YYEKEE (reference sequence). The CDR3 length is 15 residues. Germline trimming cut 3 bases from V and 4 bases from J; bases unmatched to any gene: 10. CDR3 DNA sequence: TGTGCCAGCAGCTCCATAAAGACAGGGACGTACGAGCAGTACTTC. It encodes CASSSIKTGTYEQYF.

The rearrangement links TRBV29-1 to TRBJ1-2; the D is unclear. The V end was cut by 1 base, the J end by 0 bases, with 6 bases between. The length of the CDR3 is 13 residues. Germline CDR1 SQVTM, CDR2 ANQGSEA. CDR3 sequence reads: CSVEGGTNYGYTF. In DNA, the CDR3 is TGCAGCGTTGAAGGGGGTACTAACTATGGCTACACCTTC.

The chain is built from TRBV7-8 and TRBJ2-1, with D unclear. Per germline, CDR1 SGHVS and CDR2 FQNEAQ. V was clipped by 0 bases and J by 0 bases, with 15 bases between them. This CDR3 spans 18 amino acids. DNA for the CDR3: TGTGCCAGCAGCTTAGCCCTTCCTACTACCAGCTCCTACAATGAGCAGTTCTTC. Its protein is CASSLALPTTSSYNEQFF.

This clone is termed medium-sized. The chain combines TRBV27 with TRBJ2-7, with a possible D match to TRBD2 (7 bases). The germline V and J ends were trimmed by 5 bases and 1 base, with 18 bases remaining between them. The germline CDR1 and CDR2 sequences are MNHEY and SMNVEV (reference sequence). The CDR3 loop spans 16 amino acids. CDR3 in amino acids: CASSHSGGTISYEQYF. CDR3 DNA: TGTGCCAGCAGTCACTCCGGGGGGACAATTTCCTACGAGCAGTACTTC.

The J gene is TRBJ2-7, the V gene TRBV18; 14 nucleotides line up with TRBD2. The CDR3 sequence is 15 residues long. Trimming removed 5 bases from V and 4 bases from J; junction bases left unmatched: 4. Germline V gene sequence: CDR1 KGHSH, CDR2 LQKENI. CDR3 DNA: TGTGCCAGCTCAGAAGGACTAGCGGGGGGTTACGAGCAGTACTTC. Translated: CASSEGLAGGYEQYF.

The genes are TRBV4-1 and TRBJ2-7; D gene ambiguous. This CDR3 spans 14 amino acids. Deletions cut 1 base from V and 3 bases from J, with 10 bases between. Germline V gene data show CDR1 as MGHRA and CDR2 as YSYEKL. In DNA form, the CDR3 reads TGCGCCAGCAGCCAAGGTCAGACAATCTACGAGCAGTACTTC. It specifies CASSQGQTIYEQYF.

The gene calls are TRBV11-1 and TRBJ2-7; 10 nucleotides agree with TRBD2. The CDR3 is 17 residues long. Germline CDR1 is SGHAT and CDR2 is FQDESV (reference sequence). After removal of 5 bases from V and 7 bases from J, the junction contained 17 bases not matched to a gene. The CDR3 bases are TGTGCCAGCAGCCCCCGGATTCGAGCGGGGGGGACAGGAGAGCAGTACTTC. Translating gives CASSPRIRAGGTGEQYF.

The rearrangement uses TRBV5-6 and TRBJ2-7; the match to TRBD1 covers 7 bases. In germline, CDR1 is SGHDT, CDR2 YYEEEE. The CDR3 covers 15 residues. J gave up 2 bases and V 2 bases, and 7 bases lay outside the gene matches. CDR3 sequence (DNA): TGTGCCAGCAGCTTCCCGACAGGGACAACCTACGAGCAGTACTTC. Translated, it gives CASSFPTGTTYEQYF.

This chain links TRBV11-2 with TRBJ1-1; TRBD1 agrees at 8 bases. Germline loops: CDR1 SGHAT, CDR2 FQNNGV. This CDR3 has 13 amino acids. The ends lost 2 bases at V and 10 bases at J; junction bases unmatched: 6. The CDR3 is CASSLLPGTGAFF. The CDR3 nucleotides read TGTGCCAGCAGCTTATTGCCCGGGACAGGAGCTTTCTTT.

CDR3 loop: CASSLFNLAYNEQFF. CDR3 sequence (DNA): TGTGCCAGCAGCTTATTTAACCTAGCTTACAATGAGCAGTTCTTC. This chain connects TRBV5-5 to TRBJ2-1, with a possible D match to TRBD2 (5 bases). V lost 2 bases and J lost 4, with 13 bases in between. Germline CDR1 and CDR2: SGHKS and YYEKEE (reference sequence). There are 15 residues in the CDR3.

CDR3 nucleotide sequence: TGTGCCAGCATCATTGGGACCGGGGAGCTGTTTTTT. As protein: CASIIGTGELFF. The chain links TRBV2 to TRBJ2-2; no reliable D call. The germline V and J ends were trimmed by 7 bases and 5 bases, with 8 bases remaining between them. Per the germline V gene, CDR1 is SNHLY and CDR2 is FYNNEI. The CDR3 extends over 12 amino acids.

The chain employs TRBV18 and TRBJ2-5; no clear D. Trimming pared 5 bases from V and 1 base from J, leaving 8 bases between. The V gene's germline CDR1 is KGHSH and CDR2 LQKENI. This CDR3 region has 13 residues. The CDR3 DNA sequence: TGTGCCAGCTCAATTAAACTCCAAGAGACCCAGTACTTC. The encoded protein is CASSIKLQETQYF.

This clone was detected only a few times. V gene TRBV2 combines with J gene TRBJ1-1; D remains ambiguous. Germline CDR1 reads SNHLY; CDR2 reads FYNNEI. CDR3 length equals 13 residues. The V end lost 6 bases, the J end lost 1 base, and 9 bases lay between the germline ends. DNA of the CDR3: TGTGCCAGCAGGCTAGAGGAGAACACTGAAGCTTTCTTT. It translates to CASRLEENTEAFF.

V gene TRBV10-3 combines with J gene TRBJ1-5; the D gene is possibly TRBD1 (6 bases). With 0 bases removed from V and 1 base from J, the gap between germline ends came to 10 bases. CDR3 size: 16 residues. CDR1 and CDR2 (germline): ENHRY, SYGVKD. The chain's CDR3 is CAISESPQGSNQPQHF. The CDR3 coding sequence is TGTGCCATCAGTGAGTCCCCACAGGGCAGCAATCAGCCCCAGCATTTT.

The chain joins TRBV7-8 to TRBJ2-2; D is unclear. V shed 5 bases and J shed 0 bases, with 7 bases lying between them. This CDR3 is built from 14 residues. Germline lookup yields CDR1 SGHVS and CDR2 FQNEAQ. The CDR3 bases are TGTGCCAGCAGCCTGAGAGCGAACACCGGGGAGCTGTTTTTT. This translates into CASSLRANTGELFF.

V gene TRBV6-5 combines with J gene TRBJ1-6; TRBD1 aligns across 9 bases. With 4 bases clipped from V and 9 bases from J, the junction kept 10 bases outside the gene matches. The germline V gene has CDR1 MNHEY and CDR2 SVGAGI. The CDR3 is 16 amino acids. The CDR3 loop is CASSSTSGTGSSPLHF. Written as DNA, the CDR3 is TGTGCCAGCAGTTCCACATCCGGGACAGGGAGTTCACCCCTCCACTTT.

The chain combines TRBV2 with TRBJ2-3; a possible D gene is TRBD2 (7 bases). The V gene lost 6 bases and the J gene lost 2 bases, with 15 bases spanning the gap. The CDR3 length is 15 residues. Germline V lookup: CDR1 SNHLY, CDR2 FYNNEI. The CDR3 DNA reads as TGTGCCAGCAGCCAAGGGGGAGGGGTCACAGATACGCAGTATTTT. Its translation: CASSQGGGVTDTQYF.

This chain joins TRBV5-1 and TRBJ2-7; D perhaps matches TRBD1 (6 bases). CDR1 is SGHRS, CDR2 YFSETQ, per germline. The CDR3 has 14 residues. Deletions cut 4 bases from V and 7 bases from J, with 18 bases between. CDR3 loop: CASSKGVPVGEQYF. DNA of the CDR3: TGCGCCAGCAGCAAGGGGGTGCCTGTGGGGGAGCAGTACTTC.

In this sample, this clone turned up once. The chain recombines TRBV5-1 with TRBJ2-7; TRBD1 agrees at 9 bases. Trimming cost V 4 bases and J 6 bases; bases outside gene matches: 5. The CDR3 contains 13 residues. Germline V CDR1 and CDR2: SGHRS, YFSETQ. CDR3 in amino acids: CASSLPGQGEQYF. CDR3 DNA sequence: TGCGCCAGCAGCCTTCCGGGACAGGGCGAGCAGTACTTC.

This chain joins TRBV19 and TRBJ1-2; tentative D call: TRBD1 (6 bases). Between the trimmed V and J ends, which lost 1 base and 1 base, there was a span of 13 bases. The V gene's germline CDR1 is LNHDA and CDR2 SQIVND (reference sequence). This CDR3 spans 16 amino acids. The CDR3 protein is CASSIAPGGLNYGYTF. The CDR3, as DNA: TGTGCCAGTAGTATAGCCCCGGGGGGGCTTAACTATGGCTACACCTTC.

This sequence joins TRBV30 and TRBJ1-1, with TRBD1 as a possible D gene (6 bases). CDR3 size: 14 residues. Trimming shortened V by 2 bases and J by 5 bases, and 15 bases separated the two germline ends. Looked up from germline, CDR1 is GTSNPN and CDR2 is SVGIG (reference sequence). CDR3 DNA sequence: TGTGCCTGGAGTTTCGTGGACAGAAGGACTGAAGCTTTCTTT. It yields the protein CAWSFVDRRTEAFF. The full variable domain, completed using reference TRBV30 and TRBJ1-1, is SQTIHQWPATLVQPVGSPLSLECTVEGTSNPNLYWYRQAAGRGLQLLFYSVGIGQISSEVPQNLSASRPQDRQFILSSKKLLLSDSGFYLCAWSFVDRRTEAFFGQGTRLTVV.

This chain connects TRBV6-5 to TRBJ1-5; the match to TRBD1 covers 7 bases. V was pared by 5 bases and J by 6 bases, with 7 bases of the junction left unmatched. CDR1 is MNHEY and CDR2 is SVGAGI in the germline V gene. The CDR3 totals 14 residues. The CDR3 loop reads CASSPTGAGQPQHF. The DNA of the CDR3 is TGTGCCAGCAGTCCTACAGGGGCGGGTCAGCCCCAGCATTTT.

This chain joins TRBV29-1 and TRBJ1-2, with D possibly TRBD1 on 6 matching bases. The CDR3 consists of 13 residues. V was cut by 4 bases and J by 8 bases, with 17 bases left in between. Germline loops: CDR1 SQVTM, CDR2 ANQGSEA. The DNA for the CDR3 is TGCAGCGTTGTGAGACAGGCGGTGGGAGGCTACACCTTC. Amino acid sequence: CSVVRQAVGGYTF.

V is TRBV21-1 and J is TRBJ1-1; the DNA was not compared with TRBD1, the D call given in the table. TRBV21-1 is flagged as a pseudogene. The CDR3 has 14 amino acids. The CDR3 loop is CASSKDRGNTEAFF. The CDR3 DNA follows: TGTGCCAGCAGCAAAGACAGGGGGAACACTGAAGCTTTCTTT.

The chain combines TRBV7-9 with TRBJ1-1, with 7 bases matching TRBD1. Germline CDR1 is SEHNR and CDR2 is FQNEAQ (reference sequence). This CDR3 has 13 residues. V lost 7 bases to trimming and J lost 4 bases; unmatched junction nucleotides: 6. The CDR3 bases are TGTGCCAGCACCGCCCAGGGGGGCACTGAAGCTTTCTTT. Encoded protein: CASTAQGGTEAFF.

This chain links TRBV2 with TRBJ1-4, with 9 bases aligning to TRBD1. This CDR3 comprises 16 residues. The V gene end was trimmed by 1 base and the J gene end by 9 bases; junction bases not matched to a gene: 9. Germline V gives CDR1 SNHLY, CDR2 FYNNEI. CDR3 coding DNA: TGTGCCAGCAGTGAAGGTTGGGACAGGGATACTCAAAAACTGTTTTTT. Translation gives CASSEGWDRDTQKLFF. Full variable domain (outside the CDR3, taken from reference TRBV2 and TRBJ1-4): EPEVTQTPSHQVTQMGQEVILRCVPISNHLYFYWYRQILGQKVEFLVSFYNNEISEKSEIFDDQFSVERPDGSNFTLKIRSTKLEDSAMYFCASSEGWDRDTQKLFFGSGTQLSVL.

The chain carries TRBV27 and TRBJ2-7, with TRBD1 matching over 9 bases. CDR3 length equals 13 residues. Per the germline V gene, CDR1 is MNHEY and CDR2 is SMNVEV (reference sequence). The V and J ends lost 6 bases and 3 bases, in that order; junction bases with no gene match: 3. CDR3: CASRDRGFYEQYF. CDR3 coding DNA: TGTGCCAGCAGGGACAGGGGTTTCTACGAGCAGTACTTC.

This chain joins TRBV12-5 and TRBJ2-3, with no clear D. Trimming took off 4 bases at V and 4 bases at J, with 18 bases between the two ends. CDR3 length: 16 amino acids. Germline assignment: CDR1 LGHNT and CDR2 FRNRAP. CDR3 coding DNA: TGTGCTAGTGGTTCTCCCAAGACTGGTCTATCAGATACGCAGTATTTT. It yields the protein CASGSPKTGLSDTQYF.

V is TRBV30 and J is TRBJ2-5; 7 nucleotides align to TRBD2. Gene TRBJ2-7 matches the end of the DNA better, so the J call may be wrong. Germline CDR1 reads GTSNPN; CDR2 reads SVGIG (reference sequence). The CDR3 has 14 residues. The CDR3 DNA follows: TGTGCCTGGAGTAGGCCTAGCGGATCCTACGAGCAGTACTTC. As protein: CAWSRPSGSYEQYF.

CDR3 in amino acids: CASTAAGPGELFF. For the CDR3, the DNA is TGTGCCAGCACTGCGGCGGGTCCCGGGGAGCTGTTTTTT. The rearrangement joins TRBV13 to TRBJ2-2; maybe TRBD2 (5 bases). The germline CDR1 and CDR2 sequences are PRHDT and FYEKMQ (reference sequence). The CDR3 has 13 amino acids. V was trimmed by 7 bases and J by 6 bases, leaving 12 bases between them.